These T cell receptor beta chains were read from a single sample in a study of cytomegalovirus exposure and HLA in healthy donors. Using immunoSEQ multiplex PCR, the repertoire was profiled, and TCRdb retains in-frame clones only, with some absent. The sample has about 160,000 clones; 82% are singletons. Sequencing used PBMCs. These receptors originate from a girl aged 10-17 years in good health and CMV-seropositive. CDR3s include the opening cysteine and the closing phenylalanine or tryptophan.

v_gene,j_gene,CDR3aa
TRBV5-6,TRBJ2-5,CASSFDRAETQYF
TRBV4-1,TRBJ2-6,CASSQQGRVGTGANVLTF
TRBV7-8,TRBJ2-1,CASSPRLAGYNEQFF
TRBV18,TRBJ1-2,CASSPQLRTGNYGYTF
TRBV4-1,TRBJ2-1,CASSLRGGAQFF
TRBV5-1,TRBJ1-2,CASSWGGQGVYGYTF
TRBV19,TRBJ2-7,CASSQRALSYEQYF
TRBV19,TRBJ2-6,CASIQTSGISGANVLTF
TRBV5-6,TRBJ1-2,CASSLGLIIYGYTF
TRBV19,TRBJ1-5,CASIPGPWGGAGGNQPQHF
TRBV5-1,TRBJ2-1,CASSFRGLGKRDYNEQFF
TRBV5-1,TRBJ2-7,CASSLGPREYYEQYF
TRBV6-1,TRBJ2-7,CASSEDPGGAGTRDYEQYF
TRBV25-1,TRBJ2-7,CASRGWTGFGDEQYF
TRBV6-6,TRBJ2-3,CASRKEGSTDTQYF
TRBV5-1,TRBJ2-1,CASGLGGGALDEQFF
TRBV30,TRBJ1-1,CAWSPGNTEAFF
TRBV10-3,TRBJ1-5,CAISRDRGHQPQHF
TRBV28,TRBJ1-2,CASRSERGGYTF
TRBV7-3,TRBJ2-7,CASSPLDTNPREQYF
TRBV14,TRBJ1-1,CASTKGLRDTEAFF
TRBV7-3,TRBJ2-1,CASSLMGGGAYNEQFF
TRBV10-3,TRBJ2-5,CAISDRSDYQETQYF
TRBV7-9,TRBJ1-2,CASSAPGTEFYGYTF
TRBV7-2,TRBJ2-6,CASSKDSRNVLTF
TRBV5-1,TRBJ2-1,CASSLELPRGEQFF
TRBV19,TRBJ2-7,CASSSSGQGFYEQYF
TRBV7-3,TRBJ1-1,CASSRDREDTEAFF
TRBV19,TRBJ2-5,CASEGAGETQYF
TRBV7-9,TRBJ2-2,CASSSTNSPSGTNTGELFF
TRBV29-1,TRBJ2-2,CSVDRGHTGELFF
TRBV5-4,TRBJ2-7,CASSWTSGGPSSYEQYF
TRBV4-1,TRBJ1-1,CASSQVGRVNTEAFF
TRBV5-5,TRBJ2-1,CASSLYGGQGSNEQFF
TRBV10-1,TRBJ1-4,CASSEGQRTEKLFF
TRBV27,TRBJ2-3,CASSLSRRLGTDTQYF
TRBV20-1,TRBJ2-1,CSARYNEQFF